This is a list of T cell receptor beta chains from one sample in a study of CD4 T cells in relation to SARS-CoV-2 and coronaviruses. Sequenced by immunoSEQ multiplex PCR; TCRdb stores in-frame clones only, minus some. The sample lists 15,000 to 20,000 clones; 60% to 85% were seen once. These receptors have no identified antigens. Material: CD4+ T cells from PBMCs, cultured in vitro. The origin of the receptors is a human donor in good health. The CDR3 runs from the conserved cysteine through the conserved F or W.

J | V | CDR3
TRBJ2-7 | TRBV2 | CASTQLAGGPDEQYF
TRBJ1-6 | TRBV12-5 | CASGLVGRTSSYNSPLHF
TRBJ1-1 | TRBV2 | CASIPGGSTEAFF
TRBJ1-2 | TRBV5-5 | CASRPQPGPSPEGYTF
TRBJ2-1 | TRBV5-1 | CASRGRKTGNEQFF
TRBJ2-1 | TRBV27 | CASSLRAGLAASYNEQFF
TRBJ1-6 | TRBV30 | CACAGQGFSPLHF
TRBJ1-2 | TRBV19 | CASVRPGSYGYTF
TRBJ2-5 | TRBV6-6 | CASRGLHQETQYF
TRBJ2-7 | TRBV11-2 | CASSSIQGVDYEQYF
TRBJ1-2 | TRBV28 | CASSWQAHYGYTF
TRBJ1-2 | TRBV30 | CGLEKGGGYGYTF
TRBJ2-7 | TRBV3-1/TRBV3-2 | CASSQATLVGEQYF
TRBJ1-1 | TRBV11-2 | CASSPYTGQNTEAFF
TRBJ2-7 | TRBV2 | CASRADRVVIYF
TRBJ2-7 | TRBV12-5 | CASGLGTVYEQYF
TRBJ2-2 | TRBV6-5 | CASSYWASTGELFF
TRBJ2-7 | TRBV3-1/TRBV3-2 | CASTSGRTYEQYF
TRBJ2-1 | TRBV5-1 | CASSGLVWKDEQFF
TRBJ2-7 | TRBV5-4 | CASSRTSGQIPYEQYF
TRBJ2-1 | TRBV6-4 | CASSALAGSYNEQFF
TRBJ2-7 | TRBV5-1 | CASSFSGDSYEQYF
TRBJ2-3 | TRBV12-3/TRBV12-4 | CASSTSTDTQYF
TRBJ2-6 | TRBV5-1 | CASSLAGSTGANVLTF
TRBJ1-2 | TRBV4-2 | CASSQMSGGSSDGYTF
TRBJ2-1 | TRBV19 | CASKGLPSSYNEQFF
TRBJ2-7 | TRBV5-1 | CASSLDSASYEQYF
TRBJ2-7 | TRBV3-1/TRBV3-2 | CASSQDGQVSYEQYF
TRBJ2-3 | TRBV14 | CASSPRLTDTQYF
TRBJ1-5 | TRBV2 | CASTGRNQPQHF
TRBJ1-1 | TRBV7-9 | CASSPPMNTEAFF
TRBJ2-7 | TRBV6-5 | CASSTASGSEQYF
TRBJ2-3 | TRBV7-9 | CASSLGLVTRLTNTQYF
TRBJ2-6 | TRBV3-1/TRBV3-2 | CASSHSKRAGANVLTF
TRBJ1-4 | TRBV25-1 | CASSELVGQGGEKLFF
TRBJ2-5 | TRBV12-3/TRBV12-4 | CASSFLGVETQYF
TRBJ2-1 | TRBV30 | CAWIAANEQFF
TRBJ1-1 | TRBV24-1 | CATSDPGQDVTEAFF
TRBJ1-1 | TRBV5-1 | CASSLAGVTEAFF
TRBJ2-3 | TRBV19 | CASSIGTTSTGTDTQYF